The T cell receptor beta chain under discussion was sequenced for a study of monozygotic twins with inflammatory bowel disease. Total RNA was isolated from whole blood without T cell sorting. Germline V gene lookup returns CDR1 MNHNS and CDR2 SASEGT. This CDR3 is built from 16 residues. Of note for this clonotype: The target antigen is unknown.

A template switching step added UMIs, each with a 6-nucleotide sample barcode. TCRdb reprocessed the 5' RACE reads and reports one entry per CDR3 protein, with no DNA. This sample contains 440,000 or so distinct CDR3 sequences. Points from the study as a whole: The data did not back a single strong IBD-associated clonotype or signal. Healthy co-twins exceeded IBD patients in TCRbeta diversity as measured by inverse Simpson.

The receptor was isolated from a human donor with ulcerative colitis or Crohn's disease, or a healthy co-twin of an affected twin (not recorded which). V and J are TRBV6-1 and TRBJ2-7; lacking DNA, the TRBD1 call made by TCRdb goes unchecked. Sequencing was done on a sample of blood. CDR3 sequence reads: CASSRAGGAGAYEQYF.